This T cell receptor (beta chain) stems from a study of cytomegalovirus exposure and HLA in healthy donors. Concerning this clone itself: Antigen unknown.

Study-wide points: Donor immune exposure was known only as CMV serostatus. Presence/absence analyses assumed roughly uniform sequencing depth across donors, which may not hold. Sequences of the TCR beta chain were said to predict the HLA-A and HLA-B alleles of most subjects accurately.

Though probably carrying unrecorded immune exposures, donors were nominally healthy at sampling. It was with 60 Vbeta and 13 Jbeta primers that the PCR ran. Sequencing was performed with immunoSEQ multiplex PCR; in TCRdb, only in-frame clones are kept and a portion is missing. In the table there are about 160,000 clones, over 70% of which are singletons. Trimming cost V 5 bases and J 4 bases, with 17 bases left between them. This CDR3 spans 15 amino acids. CDR1 MNHNS and CDR2 SASEGT come from the germline V gene. This TCR was recovered from a man younger than 35 in good health and CMV-seropositive. This chain connects TRBV6-1 to TRBJ1-1; the D is unclear. Source material: PBMCs. The CDR3 nucleotides read TGTGCCAGCAGTCTCGGAGGGATTTCGGGCACTGAAGCTTTCTTT. Translating gives CASSLGGISGTEAFF.